This T cell receptor beta chain was sequenced in a study of CD8 T cells in ankylosing spondylitis. In TCRdb, the 5' RACE reads were re-called with MiXCR into one record per CDR3 protein. The sample has over 700,000 distinct CDR3 sequences, roughly 20% seen once. Study results and caveats: Seemingly distinctive of ankylosing spondylitis blood was a TCR beta motif formed by eight highly homologous variants.

In the case of this clonotype: The antigen remains undetermined.

The TCR was taken from a male donor with ankylosing spondylitis. Source material: blood, either unsorted or a sorted T cell fraction (not recorded which).

CDR3 sequence (DNA): TGCGCCAGCAGCGCCGGGACAGGGAAGGGACAGCCCCAGCATTTT. This translates into CASSAGTGKGQPQHF. This chain links TRBV5-1 with TRBJ1-5; 9 positions match TRBD1. The germline gives CDR1 SGHRS, CDR2 YFSETQ. The CDR3 consists of 15 residues. Losses at the gene ends were 4 bases for V and 7 bases for J; bases not matched to a gene: 9.